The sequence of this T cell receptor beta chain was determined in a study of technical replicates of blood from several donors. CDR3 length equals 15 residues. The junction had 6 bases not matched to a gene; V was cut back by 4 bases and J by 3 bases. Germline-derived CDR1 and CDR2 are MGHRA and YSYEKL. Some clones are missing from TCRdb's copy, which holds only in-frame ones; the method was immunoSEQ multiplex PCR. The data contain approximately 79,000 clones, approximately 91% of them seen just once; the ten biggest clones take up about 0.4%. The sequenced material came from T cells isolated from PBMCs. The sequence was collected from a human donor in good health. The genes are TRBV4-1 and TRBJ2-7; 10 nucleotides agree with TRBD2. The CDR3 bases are TGCGCCAGCAGCCTGGGGACTAGCGCTTTCTACGAGCAGTACTTC. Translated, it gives CASSLGTSAFYEQYF.